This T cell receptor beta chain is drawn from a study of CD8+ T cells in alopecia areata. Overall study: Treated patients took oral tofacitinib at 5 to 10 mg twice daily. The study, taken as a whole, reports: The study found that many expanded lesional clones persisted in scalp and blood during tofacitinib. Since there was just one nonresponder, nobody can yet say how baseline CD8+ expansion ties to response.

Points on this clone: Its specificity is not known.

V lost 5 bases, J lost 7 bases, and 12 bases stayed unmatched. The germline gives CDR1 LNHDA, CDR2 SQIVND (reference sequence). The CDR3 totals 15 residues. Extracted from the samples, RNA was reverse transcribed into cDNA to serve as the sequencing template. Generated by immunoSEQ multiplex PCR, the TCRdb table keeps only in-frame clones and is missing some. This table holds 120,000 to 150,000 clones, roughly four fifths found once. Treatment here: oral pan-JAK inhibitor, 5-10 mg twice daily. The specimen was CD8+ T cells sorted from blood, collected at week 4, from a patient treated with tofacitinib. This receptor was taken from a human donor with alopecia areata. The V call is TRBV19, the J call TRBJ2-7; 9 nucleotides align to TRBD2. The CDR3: CASSLSSGAPREQYF. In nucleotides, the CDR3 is TGTGCCAGTAGTCTGTCTAGCGGGGCCCCACGGGAGCAGTACTTC.